The present T cell receptor (beta chain) was sequenced within a study of blood T cells in healthy people across ages. Points from the study as a whole: Donors of long life had a larger count of naive CD4+ cells and greater diversity than aged donors.

The CDR3 spans 16 residues. Germline loops: CDR1 SGHRS, CDR2 YFSETQ. The V gene end was trimmed by 2 bases and the J gene end by 0 bases; junction bases not matched to a gene: 7. Primed by a sample-barcoded 5' primer and a J-beta primer mix, a second PCR proceeded for about 6 to 12 cycles. TCRdb ran MiXCR on the 5' RACE reads and lists one entry per CDR3 protein. Of 750,000 to 1,000,000 distinct CDR3 sequences in the sample, under 35% were seen once. This clonotype was found many times. The antigen remains unidentified. This same sample was also part of a study on T cells of mothers and their children.

Sequenced input: blood. The origin of this receptor is a woman aged 40-49 years in good health. The rearrangement uses TRBV5-1 and TRBJ2-7; 8 bases agree with TRBD1. The CDR3 sequence: CASSFGTGTFSYEQYF. The CDR3 nucleotides read TGCGCCAGCAGCTTTGGGACAGGCACCTTCTCCTACGAGCAGTACTTC.